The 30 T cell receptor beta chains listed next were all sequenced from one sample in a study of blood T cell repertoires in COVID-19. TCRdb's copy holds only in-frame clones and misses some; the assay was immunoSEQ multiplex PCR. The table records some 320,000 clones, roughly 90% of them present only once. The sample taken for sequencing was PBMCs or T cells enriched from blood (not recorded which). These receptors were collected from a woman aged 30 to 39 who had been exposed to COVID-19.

The CDR3 is CASSQDTMNTEAFF. In DNA form, the CDR3 reads TGTGCCAGCAGCCAAGATACTATGAACACTGAAGCTTTCTTT. The chain links TRBV14 to TRBJ1-1; D not resolved. V was cut by 0 bases and J by 0 bases, with 5 bases left in between. The germline V gene encodes CDR1 SGHDN and CDR2 FVKESK. This CDR3 contains 14 residues.

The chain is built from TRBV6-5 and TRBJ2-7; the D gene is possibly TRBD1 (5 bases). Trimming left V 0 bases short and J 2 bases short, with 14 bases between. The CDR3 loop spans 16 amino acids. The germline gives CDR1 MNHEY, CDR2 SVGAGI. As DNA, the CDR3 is TGTGCCAGCAGTTACTCGAGCAGGGTAGGACCCTACGAGCAGTACTTC. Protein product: CASSYSSRVGPYEQYF.

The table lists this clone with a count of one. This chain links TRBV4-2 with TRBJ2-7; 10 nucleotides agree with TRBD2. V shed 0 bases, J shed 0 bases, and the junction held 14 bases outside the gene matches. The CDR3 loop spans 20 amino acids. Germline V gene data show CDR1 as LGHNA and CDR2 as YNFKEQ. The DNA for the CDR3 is TGTGCCAGCAGCCAAGAACAGCGGGGGGGCCGTTATTACCCCTCCTACGAGCAGTACTTC. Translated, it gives CASSQEQRGGRYYPSYEQYF.

DNA for the CDR3: TGTGCCAGCAGCTTAGTGGGGGCTAGACCTACCGGGGAGCTGTTTTTT. Amino acids: CASSLVGARPTGELFF. J is TRBJ2-2 and V is TRBV13; D might be TRBD1 (6 bases). Trimming took 1 base from V and 5 from J, leaving 14 bases between them. CDR1 and CDR2 (germline): PRHDT, FYEKMQ (reference sequence). The CDR3 contains 16 residues.

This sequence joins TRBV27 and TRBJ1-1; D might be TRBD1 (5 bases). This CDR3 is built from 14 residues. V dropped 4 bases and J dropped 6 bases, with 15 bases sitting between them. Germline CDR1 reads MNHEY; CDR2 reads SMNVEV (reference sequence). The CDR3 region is CASSWSGFSAEAFF. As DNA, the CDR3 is TGTGCCAGCAGTTGGTCAGGGTTCTCGGCTGAAGCTTTCTTT.

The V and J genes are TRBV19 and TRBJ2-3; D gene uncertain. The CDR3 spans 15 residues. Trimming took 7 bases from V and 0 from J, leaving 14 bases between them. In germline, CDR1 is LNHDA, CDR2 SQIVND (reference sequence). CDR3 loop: CASTLTRVSTDTQYF. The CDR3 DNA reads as TGTGCCAGTACCTTGACCCGGGTCAGCACAGATACGCAGTATTTT.

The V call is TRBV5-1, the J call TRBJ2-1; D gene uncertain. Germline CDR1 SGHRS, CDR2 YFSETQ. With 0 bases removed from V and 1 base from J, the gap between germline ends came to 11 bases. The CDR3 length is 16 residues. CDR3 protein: CASSLGRVKSYNEQFF. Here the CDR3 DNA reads TGCGCCAGCAGCTTGGGACGGGTTAAGTCCTACAATGAGCAGTTCTTC. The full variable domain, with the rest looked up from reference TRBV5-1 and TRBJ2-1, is KAGVTQTPRYLIKTRGQQVTLSCSPISGHRSVSWYQQTPGQGLQFLFEYFSETQRNKGNFPGRFSGRQFSNSRSEMNVSTLELGDSALYLCASSLGRVKSYNEQFFGPGTRLTVL.

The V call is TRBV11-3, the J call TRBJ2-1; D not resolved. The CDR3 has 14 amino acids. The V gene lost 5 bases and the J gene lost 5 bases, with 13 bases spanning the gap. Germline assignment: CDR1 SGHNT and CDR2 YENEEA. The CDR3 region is CASSVDYRNNEQFF. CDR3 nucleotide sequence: TGTGCCAGCAGCGTCGATTACAGAAACAATGAGCAGTTCTTC.

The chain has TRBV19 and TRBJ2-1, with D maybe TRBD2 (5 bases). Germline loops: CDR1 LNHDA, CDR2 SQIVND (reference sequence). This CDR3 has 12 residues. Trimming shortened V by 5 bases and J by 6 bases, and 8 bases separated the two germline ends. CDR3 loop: CASSYLANEQFF. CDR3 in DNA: TGTGCCAGTAGTTACCTAGCCAATGAGCAGTTCTTC.

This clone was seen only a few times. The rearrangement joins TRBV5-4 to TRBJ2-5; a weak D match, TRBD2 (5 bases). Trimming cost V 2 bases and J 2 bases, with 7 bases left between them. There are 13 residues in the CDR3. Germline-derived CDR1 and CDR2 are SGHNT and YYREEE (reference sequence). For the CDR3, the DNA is TGTGCCAGCAGCTTCCCGGGGCAAGAGACCCAGTACTTC. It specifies CASSFPGQETQYF.

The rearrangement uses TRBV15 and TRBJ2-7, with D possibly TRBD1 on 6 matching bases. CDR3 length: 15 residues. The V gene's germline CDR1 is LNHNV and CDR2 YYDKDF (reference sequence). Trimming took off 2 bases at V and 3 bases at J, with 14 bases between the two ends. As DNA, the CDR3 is TGTGCCACCAGCAGACTAACAGGGAGTGTCTACGAGCAGTACTTC. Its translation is CATSRLTGSVYEQYF.

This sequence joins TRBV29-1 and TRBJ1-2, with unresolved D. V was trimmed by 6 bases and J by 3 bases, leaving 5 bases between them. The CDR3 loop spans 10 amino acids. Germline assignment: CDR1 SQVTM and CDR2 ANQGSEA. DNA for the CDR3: TGCAGCGTGCAGGACTATGGCTACACCTTC. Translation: CSVQDYGYTF.

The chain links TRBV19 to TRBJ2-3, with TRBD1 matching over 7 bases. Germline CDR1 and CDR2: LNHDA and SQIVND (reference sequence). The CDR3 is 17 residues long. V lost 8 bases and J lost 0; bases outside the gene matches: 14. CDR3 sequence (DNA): TGTGCCAGTCATCCGAGGGGGCGCAGGCTTAGCACAGATACGCAGTATTTT. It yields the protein CASHPRGRRLSTDTQYF.

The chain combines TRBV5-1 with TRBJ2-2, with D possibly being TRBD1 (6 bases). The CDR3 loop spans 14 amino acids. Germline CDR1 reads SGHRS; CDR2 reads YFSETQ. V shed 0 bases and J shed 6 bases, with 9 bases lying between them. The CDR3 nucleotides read TGCGCCAGCAGCTTGGGACAGGCTGCCGGGGAGCTGTTTTTT. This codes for CASSLGQAAGELFF.

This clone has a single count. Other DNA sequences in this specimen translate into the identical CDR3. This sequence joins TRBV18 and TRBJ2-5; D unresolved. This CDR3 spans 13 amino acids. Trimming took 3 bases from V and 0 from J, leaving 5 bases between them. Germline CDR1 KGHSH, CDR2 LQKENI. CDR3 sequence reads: CASSPSYQETQYF. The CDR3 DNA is TGTGCCAGCTCACCTTCTTACCAAGAGACCCAGTACTTC.

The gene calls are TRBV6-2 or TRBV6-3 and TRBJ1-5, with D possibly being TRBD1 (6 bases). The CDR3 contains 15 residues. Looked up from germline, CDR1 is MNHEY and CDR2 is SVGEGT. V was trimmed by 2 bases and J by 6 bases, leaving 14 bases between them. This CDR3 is CASSYRQGGGQPQHF. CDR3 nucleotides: TGTGCCAGCAGTTACCGGCAGGGAGGGGGTCAGCCCCAGCATTTT.

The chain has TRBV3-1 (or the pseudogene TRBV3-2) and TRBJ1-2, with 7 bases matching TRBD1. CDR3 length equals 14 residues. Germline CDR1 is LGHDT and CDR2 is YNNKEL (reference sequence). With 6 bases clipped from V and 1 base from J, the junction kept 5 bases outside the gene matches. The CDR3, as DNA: TGTGCCAGCAGATCCACAGGGGTTAACTATGGCTACACCTTC. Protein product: CASRSTGVNYGYTF.

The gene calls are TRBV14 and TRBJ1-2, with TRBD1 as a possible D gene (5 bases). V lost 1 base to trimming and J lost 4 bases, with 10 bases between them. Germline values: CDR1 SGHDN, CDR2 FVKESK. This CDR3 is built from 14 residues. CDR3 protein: CASSQGGDFYGYTF. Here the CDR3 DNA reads TGTGCCAGCAGCCAAGGGGGGGATTTCTATGGCTACACCTTC.

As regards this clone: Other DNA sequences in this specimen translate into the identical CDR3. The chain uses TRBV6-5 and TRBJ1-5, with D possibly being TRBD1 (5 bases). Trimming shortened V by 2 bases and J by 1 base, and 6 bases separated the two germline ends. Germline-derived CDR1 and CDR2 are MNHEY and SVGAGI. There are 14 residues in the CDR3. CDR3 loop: CASSYRGSNQPQHF. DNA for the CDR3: TGTGCCAGCAGTTACAGGGGAAGCAATCAGCCCCAGCATTTT.

The CDR3 loop is CASSFLAGGSSRELFF. CDR3 DNA: TGTGCCAGCAGTTTTTTAGCGGGGGGATCAAGTCGGGAGCTGTTTTTT. The V call is TRBV27, the J call TRBJ2-2; 10 nucleotides match TRBD2. V shed 3 bases, J shed 9 bases, and the junction held 10 bases outside the gene matches. The germline V gene encodes CDR1 MNHEY and CDR2 SMNVEV (reference sequence). The CDR3 loop spans 16 amino acids.

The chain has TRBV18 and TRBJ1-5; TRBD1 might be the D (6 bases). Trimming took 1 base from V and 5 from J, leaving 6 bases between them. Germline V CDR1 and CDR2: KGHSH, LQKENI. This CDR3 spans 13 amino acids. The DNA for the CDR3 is TGTGCCAGCTCACCACAGGGGGATCAGCCCCAGCATTTT. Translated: CASSPQGDQPQHF.

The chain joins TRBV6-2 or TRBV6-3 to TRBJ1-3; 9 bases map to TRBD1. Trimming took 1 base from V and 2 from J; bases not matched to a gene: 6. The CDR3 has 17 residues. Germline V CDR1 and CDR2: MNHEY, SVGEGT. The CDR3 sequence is CASSYLGQGSAGNTIYF. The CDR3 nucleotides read TGTGCCAGCAGTTACTTGGGACAGGGTTCGGCTGGAAACACCATATATTTT.

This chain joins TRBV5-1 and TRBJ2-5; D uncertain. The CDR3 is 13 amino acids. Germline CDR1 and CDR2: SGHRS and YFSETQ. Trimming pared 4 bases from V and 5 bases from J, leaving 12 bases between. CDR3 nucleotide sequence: TGCGCCAGCAGCGTAAGAGGTAGTGAGACCCAGTACTTC. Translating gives CASSVRGSETQYF.

In DNA form, the CDR3 reads TGTGCCAGCAGTGAAGGACAGGGATGGGCGGAAAATGAAGCTTTCTTT. This codes for CASSEGQGWAENEAFF. The chain links TRBV6-1 to TRBJ1-1, with 7 positions matching TRBD1. In germline, CDR1 is MNHNS, CDR2 SASEGT. The CDR3 loop spans 16 amino acids. V was pared by 1 base and J by 7 bases, with 12 bases of the junction left unmatched.

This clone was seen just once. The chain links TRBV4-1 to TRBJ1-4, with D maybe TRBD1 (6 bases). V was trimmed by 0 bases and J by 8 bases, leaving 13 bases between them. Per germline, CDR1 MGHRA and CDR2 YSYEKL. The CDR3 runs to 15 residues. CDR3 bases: TGCGCCAGCAGCCAAGAAACGGGGGGCGGAGAAAAACTGTTTTTT. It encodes CASSQETGGGEKLFF.

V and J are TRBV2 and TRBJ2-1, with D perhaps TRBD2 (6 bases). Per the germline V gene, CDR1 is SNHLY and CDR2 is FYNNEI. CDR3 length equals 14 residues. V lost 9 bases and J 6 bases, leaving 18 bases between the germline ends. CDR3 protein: CASSVDYFSNEQFF. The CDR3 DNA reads TGTGCCAGTTCCGTGGACTACTTCTCCAATGAGCAGTTCTTC. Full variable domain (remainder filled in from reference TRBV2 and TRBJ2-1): EPEVTQTPSHQVTQMGQEVILRCVPISNHLYFYWYRQILGQKVEFLVSFYNNEISEKSEIFDDQFSVERPDGSNFTLKIRSTKLEDSAMYFCASSVDYFSNEQFFGPGTRLTVL.

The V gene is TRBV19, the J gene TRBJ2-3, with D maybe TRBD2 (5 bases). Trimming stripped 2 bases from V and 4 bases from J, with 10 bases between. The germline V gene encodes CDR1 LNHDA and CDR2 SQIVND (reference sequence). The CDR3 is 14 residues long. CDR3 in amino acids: CASSIIRGADTQYF. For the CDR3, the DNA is TGTGCCAGTAGTATAATCCGGGGTGCAGATACGCAGTATTTT. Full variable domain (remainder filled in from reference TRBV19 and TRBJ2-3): DGGITQSPKYLFRKEGQNVTLSCEQNLNHDAMYWYRQDPGQGLRLIYYSQIVNDFQKGDIAEGYSVSREKKESFPLTVTSAQKNPTAFYLCASSIIRGADTQYFGPGTRLTVL.

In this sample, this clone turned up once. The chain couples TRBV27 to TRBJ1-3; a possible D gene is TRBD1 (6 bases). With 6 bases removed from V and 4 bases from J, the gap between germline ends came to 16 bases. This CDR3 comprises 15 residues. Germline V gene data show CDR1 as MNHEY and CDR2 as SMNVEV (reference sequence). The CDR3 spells CASRPGDMRGNTIYF. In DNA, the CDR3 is TGTGCCAGCAGGCCAGGGGATATGCGGGGAAACACCATATATTTT.

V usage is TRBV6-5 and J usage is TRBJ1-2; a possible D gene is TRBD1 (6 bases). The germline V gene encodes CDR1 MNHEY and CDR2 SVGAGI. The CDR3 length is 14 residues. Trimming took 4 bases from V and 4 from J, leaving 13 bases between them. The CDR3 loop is CASSLSQGIYGYTF. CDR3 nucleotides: TGTGCCAGCAGTTTATCGCAGGGGATCTATGGCTACACCTTC.

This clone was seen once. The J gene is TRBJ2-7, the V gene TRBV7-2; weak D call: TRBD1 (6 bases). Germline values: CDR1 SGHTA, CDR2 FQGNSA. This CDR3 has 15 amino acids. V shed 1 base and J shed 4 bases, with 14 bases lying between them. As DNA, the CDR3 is TGTGCCAGCAGCTTAGGGCAGGGGCTATGGTACGAGCAGTACTTC. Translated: CASSLGQGLWYEQYF. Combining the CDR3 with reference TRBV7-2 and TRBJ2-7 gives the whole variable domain GAGVSQSPSNKVTEKGKDVELRCDPISGHTALYWYRQSLGQGLEFLIYFQGNSAPDKSGLPSDRFSAERTGGSVSTLTIQRTQQEDSAVYLCASSLGQGLWYEQYFGPGTRLTVT.